These 16 T cell receptor beta chains were all obtained from the same sample, sequenced in a study of T cell clonotyping in hematopoietic cell transplantation. Sequencing was performed with immunoSEQ multiplex PCR; in TCRdb, only in-frame clones are kept and a portion is missing. Among about 9,400 clones listed, roughly 79% were seen once. The material was PBMCs, obtained 180 days after allogeneic stem cell transplant. The receptor set was obtained from a male patient aged 35-50 years who had an allogeneic stem cell transplant from a related donor, so the T cells may come from the graft donor. Some clones in this sample may be carry-over from other donors' samples.

This rearrangement joins TRBV30 to TRBJ1-1, with 9 bases lining up with TRBD1. Per the germline V gene, CDR1 is GTSNPN and CDR2 is SVGIG (reference sequence). V was clipped by 0 bases and J by 4 bases; unmatched bases: 6. The CDR3 consists of 15 residues. The DNA for the CDR3 is TGTGCCTGGAGTGTACTGGGGACAGGGCTCACTGAAGCTTTCTTT. Translated, it gives CAWSVLGTGLTEAFF.

V gene TRBV30 combines with J gene TRBJ2-7; no firm D call. V was clipped by 0 bases and J by 2 bases, with 11 bases between them. Germline loops: CDR1 GTSNPN, CDR2 SVGIG (reference sequence). The CDR3 length is 14 residues. For the CDR3, the DNA is TGTGCCTGGAGTGTACTACATGGGGCCTACGAGCAGTACTTC. It is translated as CAWSVLHGAYEQYF. The full variable domain, its missing parts supplied by reference TRBV30 and TRBJ2-7, is SQTIHQWPATLVQPVGSPLSLECTVEGTSNPNLYWYRQAAGRGLQLLFYSVGIGQISSEVPQNLSASRPQDRQFILSSKKLLLSDSGFYLCAWSVLHGAYEQYFGPGTRLTVT.

The rearrangement uses TRBV5-6 and TRBJ2-1, with 8 bases identical to TRBD2. The CDR3 runs 16 residues. Per germline, CDR1 SGHDT and CDR2 YYEEEE. The V and J ends lost 4 bases and 4 bases, in that order; junction bases with no gene match: 10. CDR3 residues: CASSGPGLGSYNEQFF. CDR3 coding DNA: TGTGCCAGCAGCGGCCCGGGACTAGGCTCGTACAATGAGCAGTTCTTC.

The V and J genes are TRBV6-5 and TRBJ1-5; D is undetermined. The CDR3 contains 15 residues. The V and J ends lost 2 bases and 0 bases respectively, with 8 bases between them. The germline CDR1 and CDR2 sequences are MNHEY and SVGAGI. CDR3 DNA sequence: TGTGCCAGCAGTTACGGAAGGAATAGCAATCAGCCCCAGCATTTT. This translates into CASSYGRNSNQPQHF.

This clone was recorded a few times. The CDR3 here is CASSQTPNEQYF. CDR3 sequence (DNA): TGTGCCAGCAGCCAGACACCTAACGAGCAGTACTTC. V usage is TRBV4-2 and J usage is TRBJ2-7; no clear D gene. Germline V gene sequence: CDR1 LGHNA, CDR2 YNFKEQ. The ends were cut back, 3 bases at V and 5 bases at J, with 8 bases in the middle. CDR3 size: 12 residues.

The chain couples TRBV4-1 to TRBJ1-3; D gene uncertain. V was cut by 1 base and J by 0 bases, with 10 bases left in between. The length of the CDR3 is 16 residues. Germline V gene data show CDR1 as MGHRA and CDR2 as YSYEKL. The CDR3 loop reads CASSQVMGYSGNTIYF. The CDR3 region has the DNA TGCGCCAGCAGCCAAGTGATGGGATACTCTGGAAACACCATATATTTT.

V is TRBV6-4 and J is TRBJ2-5; D is perhaps TRBD2 (6 bases). Germline assignment: CDR1 MRHNA and CDR2 SNTAGT. V was cut by 6 bases and J by 1 base, with 12 bases left in between. This CDR3 has 14 residues. The CDR3 protein is CASRSAGSQETQYF. For the CDR3, the DNA is TGTGCCAGCAGGTCTGCGGGGAGCCAAGAGACCCAGTACTTC.

This clone occurred once. The CDR3, as DNA: TGTGCCACCAGCAGAGATAGCTCCTACGAGCAGTACTTC. Its protein product is CATSRDSSYEQYF. The chain joins TRBV15 to TRBJ2-7; D is undetermined. This CDR3 spans 13 amino acids. The V and J ends lost 0 bases and 0 bases respectively, with 3 bases between them. CDR1 LNHNV and CDR2 YYDKDF come from the germline V gene (reference sequence).

This chain links TRBV19 with TRBJ2-6; 9 bases align to TRBD1. The CDR3 has 18 residues. In germline, CDR1 is LNHDA, CDR2 SQIVND (reference sequence). Germline trimming cut 4 bases from V and 1 base from J; bases unmatched to any gene: 8. CDR3 coding DNA: TGTGCCAGTAGTAGGGACAGGGCATTTGGTTCTGGGGCCAACGTCCTGACTTTC. It yields the protein CASSRDRAFGSGANVLTF. Full variable domain (missing parts from reference TRBV19 and TRBJ2-6): DGGITQSPKYLFRKEGQNVTLSCEQNLNHDAMYWYRQDPGQGLRLIYYSQIVNDFQKGDIAEGYSVSREKKESFPLTVTSAQKNPTAFYLCASSRDRAFGSGANVLTFGAGSRLTVL.

V is TRBV12-5 and J is TRBJ2-3, with a weak D call TRBD1 (5 bases). The germline CDR1 and CDR2 sequences are LGHNT and FRNRAP. The CDR3 is 14 amino acids. Trimming pared 4 bases from V and 2 bases from J, leaving 10 bases between. The CDR3, as DNA: TGTGCTAGTGGTTCGGACACCCTCACAGATACGCAGTATTTT. This translates into CASGSDTLTDTQYF.

The chain recombines TRBV30 with TRBJ1-5; tentative D call: TRBD1 (5 bases). The germline V gene encodes CDR1 GTSNPN and CDR2 SVGIG (reference sequence). The CDR3 length is 13 residues. Trimming removed 3 bases at V and 3 bases at J, with 9 bases between. In DNA form, the CDR3 reads TGTGCCTGGAGCCGGGACCTCAATCAGCCCCAGCATTTT. Protein: CAWSRDLNQPQHF. Drawing the rest from reference TRBV30 and TRBJ1-5, the complete variable domain is SQTIHQWPATLVQPVGSPLSLECTVEGTSNPNLYWYRQAAGRGLQLLFYSVGIGQISSEVPQNLSASRPQDRQFILSSKKLLLSDSGFYLCAWSRDLNQPQHFGDGTRLSIL.

The chain couples TRBV30 to TRBJ1-4, with a tentative D call TRBD1 (6 bases). Germline CDR1 is GTSNPN and CDR2 is SVGIG (reference sequence). The CDR3 is 16 amino acids. Trimming pared 2 bases from V and 8 bases from J, leaving 21 bases between. CDR3 nucleotide sequence: TGTGCCTGGAGTCCCTCCCAACAGGGCTATTGGGAAAAACTGTTTTTT. Its protein product is CAWSPSQQGYWEKLFF. Full variable domain (outside the CDR3, taken from reference TRBV30 and TRBJ1-4): SQTIHQWPATLVQPVGSPLSLECTVEGTSNPNLYWYRQAAGRGLQLLFYSVGIGQISSEVPQNLSASRPQDRQFILSSKKLLLSDSGFYLCAWSPSQQGYWEKLFFGSGTQLSVL.

V is TRBV4-2 and J is TRBJ2-5, with D unresolved. The CDR3 loop spans 14 amino acids. Trimming took 0 bases from V and 1 from J, leaving 6 bases between them. Per the germline V gene, CDR1 is LGHNA and CDR2 is YNFKEQ. This CDR3 reads CASSQDSLQETQYF. The CDR3 DNA reads TGTGCCAGCAGCCAAGATTCCCTCCAAGAGACCCAGTACTTC.

The DNA of the CDR3 is TGTGCCAGCCTGAGTGCCTTCTCCCCATATGGCTACACCTTC. Its translation: CASLSAFSPYGYTF. The rearrangement joins TRBV7-2 to TRBJ1-2, with D uncertain. CDR3 length: 14 amino acids. The V gene lost 8 bases and the J gene lost 5 bases, with 18 bases spanning the gap. Germline CDR1 is SGHTA and CDR2 is FQGNSA.

The V gene is TRBV5-6, the J gene TRBJ1-5; 8 nucleotides align to TRBD1. The V and J ends lost 6 bases and 3 bases, in that order; junction bases with no gene match: 8. Germline V CDR1 and CDR2: SGHDT, YYEEEE. This CDR3 has 15 amino acids. The CDR3 DNA sequence: TGTGCCAGCACCGCCGGGACAGGACTCAATCAGCCCCAGCATTTT. It is translated as CASTAGTGLNQPQHF. The full variable domain, its missing parts supplied by reference TRBV5-6 and TRBJ1-5, is DAGVTQSPTHLIKTRGQQVTLRCSPKSGHDTVSWYQQALGQGPQFIFQYYEEEERQRGNFPDRFSGHQFPNYSSELNVNALLLGDSALYLCASTAGTGLNQPQHFGDGTRLSIL.

This sequence joins TRBV7-3 and TRBJ2-3; TRBD1 aligns across 7 bases. Germline values: CDR1 SGHTA, CDR2 FQGTGA. V dropped 3 bases and J dropped 0; count of bases not matched to a gene: 9. This CDR3 has 17 residues. Written as DNA, the CDR3 is TGTGCCAGCAGCTTTACTCCAGGGGGAATAAGCACAGATACGCAGTATTTT. Its translation is CASSFTPGGISTDTQYF.